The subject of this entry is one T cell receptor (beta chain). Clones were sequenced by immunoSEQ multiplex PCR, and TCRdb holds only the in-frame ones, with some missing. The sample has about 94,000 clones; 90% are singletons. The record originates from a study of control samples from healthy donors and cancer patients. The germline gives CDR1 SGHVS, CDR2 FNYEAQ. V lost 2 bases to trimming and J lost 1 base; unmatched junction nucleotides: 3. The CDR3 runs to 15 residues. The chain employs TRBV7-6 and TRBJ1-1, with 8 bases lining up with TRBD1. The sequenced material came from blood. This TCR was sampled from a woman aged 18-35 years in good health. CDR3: CASSLSGTGNTEAFF. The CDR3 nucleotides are TGTGCCAGCAGCTTAAGCGGGACAGGGAACACTGAAGCTTTCTTT.